Below are 24 T cell receptor beta chains sequenced from a single sample in a study of CD8 T cells in Susac syndrome. Reverse transcription of about 0.5 to 1 ug RNA used random hexamers. TCRdb reprocessed the immunoSEQ multiplex PCR reads with MiXCR, giving one entry per CDR3 protein. The sample carries 330,000 or so distinct CDR3 sequences, about 91% recorded once. Sequencing was performed on CD8+ T cells from PBMCs. These receptors all come from a human donor with multiple sclerosis.

The J gene is TRBJ2-1, the V gene TRBV4-3; D possibly corresponds to TRBD2 (5 bases). The CDR3 loop spans 17 amino acids. Trimming took off 0 bases at V and 7 bases at J, with 19 bases between the two ends. Germline CDR1 is LGHNA and CDR2 is YSLEER. DNA for the CDR3: TGCGCCAGCAGCCAAGATGTCGGGTCCGGGCCGGGGAATGAGCAGTTCTTC. Translating gives CASSQDVGSGPGNEQFF.

This rearrangement joins TRBV4-3 to TRBJ2-7; TRBD1 aligns across 8 bases. In germline, CDR1 is LGHNA, CDR2 YSLEER. CDR3 length: 15 residues. Germline trimming cut 1 base from V and 3 bases from J; bases unmatched to any gene: 5. The CDR3 sequence is CASSQVGTGDYEQYF. The CDR3 DNA reads as TGCGCCAGCAGCCAAGTCGGGACAGGCGACTACGAGCAGTACTTC.

V and J are TRBV30 and TRBJ2-1; 14 nucleotides agree with TRBD2. With V trimmed by 8 bases and J by 8 bases, 11 bases remained unmatched. Germline-derived CDR1 and CDR2 are GTSNPN and SVGIG (reference sequence). The CDR3 runs to 15 residues. CDR3 protein: CAGSTSGGAWDEQFF. CDR3 bases: TGTGCCGGATCGACTAGCGGGGGGGCCTGGGATGAGCAGTTCTTC.

The CDR3 sequence is CASSRTGIYGYTF. CDR3 bases: TGTGCCAGCAGTCGGACAGGGATCTATGGCTACACCTTC. The rearrangement links TRBV6-1 to TRBJ1-2; TRBD1 matches at 8 bases. Germline lookup yields CDR1 MNHNS and CDR2 SASEGT. V lost 5 bases, J lost 4 bases, and 3 bases stayed unmatched. The CDR3 runs 13 residues.

The chain joins TRBV7-3 to TRBJ2-3, with D unresolved. The CDR3 totals 13 residues. V lost 5 bases, J lost 0 bases, and 6 bases lay in between. The germline CDR1 and CDR2 sequences are SGHTA and FQGTGA. CDR3 region: CASSTVSTDTQYF. CDR3 coding DNA: TGTGCCAGCAGCACAGTCAGCACAGATACGCAGTATTTT.

V gene TRBV28 combines with J gene TRBJ1-2; D perhaps matches TRBD1 (5 bases). The germline CDR1 and CDR2 sequences are MDHEN and SYDVKM. The V gene lost 9 bases and the J gene lost 3 bases, with 17 bases spanning the gap. The CDR3 has 14 amino acids. CDR3 residues: CASSLPGTYYGYTF. The CDR3 DNA reads TGTGCCAGTTCTTTACCCGGGACCTACTATGGCTACACCTTC.

This chain links TRBV24-1 with TRBJ2-7, with D possibly TRBD2 on 5 matching bases. This CDR3 is built from 17 residues. Trimming took 9 bases from V and 4 from J, leaving 27 bases between them. Per the germline V gene, CDR1 is KGHDR and CDR2 is SFDVKD. The CDR3 protein is CATFTRQAAPGFYEQYF. Written as DNA, the CDR3 is TGTGCCACCTTTACCCGGCAGGCAGCTCCGGGGTTTTACGAGCAGTACTTC.

The chain combines TRBV9 with TRBJ1-1, with 7 bases that match TRBD1. V trimming: 0 bases; J trimming: 5 bases; junction bases outside the gene matches: 4. The CDR3 is 14 amino acids. Germline CDR1 SGDLS, CDR2 YYNGEE. The CDR3 loop reads CASSVGSGGTEAFF. DNA of the CDR3: TGTGCCAGCAGCGTAGGGTCAGGGGGTACTGAAGCTTTCTTT.

The chain has TRBV19 and TRBJ2-7; D is tentatively TRBD1 or TRBD2 (5 bases each). The germline V gene has CDR1 LNHDA and CDR2 SQIVND (reference sequence). This CDR3 has 14 residues. V gave up 4 bases and J gave up 2 bases, with 12 bases separating them. The CDR3 bases are TGTGCCAGTAGTAGGGACGGAACTCCCTACGAGCAGTACTTC. Its translation: CASSRDGTPYEQYF. The variable domain in full, with the rest retrieved from reference TRBV19 and TRBJ2-7, is DGGITQSPKYLFRKEGQNVTLSCEQNLNHDAMYWYRQDPGQGLRLIYYSQIVNDFQKGDIAEGYSVSREKKESFPLTVTSAQKNPTAFYLCASSRDGTPYEQYFGPGTRLTVT.

The chain is built from TRBV30 and TRBJ1-3; D unclear. This CDR3 has 14 amino acids. The germline V gene encodes CDR1 GTSNPN and CDR2 SVGIG (reference sequence). Trimming stripped 3 bases from V and 0 bases from J, with 9 bases between. The CDR3 DNA reads TGTGCCTGGAGCGGACTGTTCTCTGGAAACACCATATATTTT. Translated: CAWSGLFSGNTIYF.

This clonotype appeared once. The chain is built from TRBV28 and TRBJ2-3, with 8 positions matching TRBD1. In germline, CDR1 is MDHEN, CDR2 SYDVKM. The V and J ends lost 6 bases and 4 bases, in that order; junction bases with no gene match: 6. The CDR3 covers 14 residues. The CDR3 bases are TGTGCCAGCAGGCTTACAGGGGGATCAGATACGCAGTATTTT. This gives the protein CASRLTGGSDTQYF.

The rearrangement uses TRBV19 and TRBJ2-2, with 7 bases aligning to TRBD1. The CDR3 consists of 16 residues. The J segment lost 0 bases and the V segment lost 7 bases, leaving 8 bases of the junction unmatched. Germline V gene data show CDR1 as LNHDA and CDR2 as SQIVND (reference sequence). The CDR3 reads CASTLIGTANTGELFF. For the CDR3, the DNA is TGTGCCAGTACCCTTATTGGGACAGCGAACACCGGGGAGCTGTTTTTT.

The rearrangement links TRBV4-1 to TRBJ1-1; 7 bases are a match to TRBD1. The CDR3 is made up of 16 amino acids. CDR1 and CDR2 (germline): MGHRA, YSYEKL. The V gene end was trimmed by 4 bases and the J gene end by 1 base; junction bases not matched to a gene: 9. The CDR3 reads CASSPTPGQRNTEAFF. The CDR3 bases are TGCGCCAGCAGCCCAACTCCGGGACAGAGGAACACTGAAGCTTTCTTT.

This clonotype showed up just a few times. This chain connects TRBV11-2 to TRBJ1-2; 7 positions match TRBD1. The CDR3 runs to 16 residues. With 5 bases clipped from V and 3 bases from J, the junction kept 12 bases outside the gene matches. Germline CDR1 reads SGHAT; CDR2 reads FQNNGV. The CDR3 protein is CASSRPLTGMDYGYTF. The CDR3 DNA reads as TGTGCCAGCAGCCGCCCATTGACAGGGATGGACTATGGCTACACCTTC. Variable domain in full (rest from reference TRBV11-2 and TRBJ1-2): EAGVAQSPRYKIIEKRQSVAFWCNPISGHATLYWYQQILGQGPKLLIQFQNNGVVDDSQLPKDRFSAERLKGVDSTLKIQPAKLEDSAVYLCASSRPLTGMDYGYTFGSGTRLTVV.

The genes are TRBV12-3 or TRBV12-4 and TRBJ2-1, with D tentatively TRBD1 or TRBD2 (5 bases each). The CDR3 runs to 18 residues. The germline V and J ends were trimmed by 3 bases and 0 bases, with 18 bases remaining between them. The CDR3 region is CASSLRLAGGSSYNEQFF. CDR3 sequence (DNA): TGTGCCAGCAGTTTGAGGCTGGCTGGGGGAAGCTCCTACAATGAGCAGTTCTTC.

The J gene is TRBJ2-1, the V gene TRBV19, with 8 bases that match TRBD2. V lost 3 bases and J lost 4; bases outside the gene matches: 8. Germline CDR1 reads LNHDA; CDR2 reads SQIVND (reference sequence). The CDR3 runs to 16 residues. The CDR3 region is CASSILGGGKYNEQFF. CDR3 sequence (DNA): TGTGCCAGTAGTATTCTCGGCGGGGGGAAGTACAATGAGCAGTTCTTC.

This sequence joins TRBV30 and TRBJ2-2; 12 positions match TRBD2. The CDR3 runs 16 residues. Per germline, CDR1 GTSNPN and CDR2 SVGIG (reference sequence). The ends lost 0 bases at V and 7 bases at J; junction bases unmatched: 6. The CDR3 reads CAWSVGLAGKIGELFF. The CDR3 DNA reads TGTGCCTGGAGTGTCGGACTAGCGGGAAAGATCGGGGAGCTGTTTTTT.

This clonotype was detected only once. The chain uses TRBV18 and TRBJ2-2; 8 nucleotides match TRBD1. The CDR3 has 18 amino acids. The germline V gene encodes CDR1 KGHSH and CDR2 LQKENI. Unmatched junction bases numbered 8, after V lost 1 base and J lost 1 base. The CDR3, as DNA: TGTGCCAGCTCACCACTGACTGACACAGGGGGGAACACCGGGGAGCTGTTTTTT. Encoded protein: CASSPLTDTGGNTGELFF.

The chain joins TRBV11-1 to TRBJ2-1; TRBD2 matches at 7 bases. Trimming at V came to 6 bases and at J to 2 bases, leaving 7 bases not matched to a gene. Germline V gene data show CDR1 as SGHAT and CDR2 as FQDESV (reference sequence). This CDR3 is built from 15 residues. The CDR3 here is CASSVLAGAYNEQFF. In nucleotides, the CDR3 is TGTGCCAGCAGTGTACTGGCGGGAGCCTACAATGAGCAGTTCTTC.

The chain couples TRBV24-1 to TRBJ2-1, with 13 bases aligning to TRBD2. The ends lost 4 bases at V and 5 bases at J; junction bases unmatched: 13. The CDR3 is 19 amino acids. The germline CDR1 and CDR2 sequences are KGHDR and SFDVKD. CDR3 DNA sequence: TGTGCCACCAGTGACGAAACTAGCGGGAGGGCCTTCTCAAACAATGAGCAGTTCTTC. Translation: CATSDETSGRAFSNNEQFF.

The rearrangement links TRBV6-2 or TRBV6-3 to TRBJ2-5; a possible D gene is TRBD2 (6 bases). Trimming pared 2 bases from V and 5 bases from J, leaving 21 bases between. Per germline, CDR1 MNHEY and CDR2 SVGEGT. This CDR3 region has 17 residues. In nucleotides, the CDR3 is TGTGCCAGCAGTTACGAGGAGCGGCCGGGAGACGAGGAGACCCAGTACTTC. Translation gives CASSYEERPGDEETQYF.

The rearrangement joins TRBV19 to TRBJ1-1; D possibly corresponds to TRBD1 (5 bases). The V gene lost 9 bases and the J gene lost 6 bases, with 11 bases spanning the gap. This CDR3 has 11 residues. Per the germline V gene, CDR1 is LNHDA and CDR2 is SQIVND (reference sequence). CDR3 coding DNA: TGTGCCAGCGGGTGGGGGGCTGAAGCTTTCTTT. Amino acids: CASGWGAEAFF. Looking up the rest from reference TRBV19 and TRBJ1-1 gives the full variable domain: DGGITQSPKYLFRKEGQNVTLSCEQNLNHDAMYWYRQDPGQGLRLIYYSQIVNDFQKGDIAEGYSVSREKKESFPLTVTSAQKNPTAFYLCASGWGAEAFFGQGTRLTVV.

This clonotype is a singleton in its sample. The chain couples TRBV27 to TRBJ2-7; no clear D. The CDR3 is 14 residues long. V lost 3 bases to trimming and J lost 3 bases, with 12 bases between them. Looked up from germline, CDR1 is MNHEY and CDR2 is SMNVEV (reference sequence). CDR3 amino acids: CASSLPGPGYEQYF. As DNA, the CDR3 is TGTGCCAGCAGTTTGCCCGGCCCGGGCTACGAGCAGTACTTC.

J is TRBJ2-1 and V is TRBV2; 7 bases line up with TRBD1. CDR1 and CDR2 (germline): SNHLY, FYNNEI. The CDR3 is 13 residues long. V lost 6 bases and J lost 6; bases outside the gene matches: 5. CDR3 residues: CASRNGQVNEQFF. In DNA, the CDR3 is TGTGCCAGCAGGAACGGACAGGTCAATGAGCAGTTCTTC.